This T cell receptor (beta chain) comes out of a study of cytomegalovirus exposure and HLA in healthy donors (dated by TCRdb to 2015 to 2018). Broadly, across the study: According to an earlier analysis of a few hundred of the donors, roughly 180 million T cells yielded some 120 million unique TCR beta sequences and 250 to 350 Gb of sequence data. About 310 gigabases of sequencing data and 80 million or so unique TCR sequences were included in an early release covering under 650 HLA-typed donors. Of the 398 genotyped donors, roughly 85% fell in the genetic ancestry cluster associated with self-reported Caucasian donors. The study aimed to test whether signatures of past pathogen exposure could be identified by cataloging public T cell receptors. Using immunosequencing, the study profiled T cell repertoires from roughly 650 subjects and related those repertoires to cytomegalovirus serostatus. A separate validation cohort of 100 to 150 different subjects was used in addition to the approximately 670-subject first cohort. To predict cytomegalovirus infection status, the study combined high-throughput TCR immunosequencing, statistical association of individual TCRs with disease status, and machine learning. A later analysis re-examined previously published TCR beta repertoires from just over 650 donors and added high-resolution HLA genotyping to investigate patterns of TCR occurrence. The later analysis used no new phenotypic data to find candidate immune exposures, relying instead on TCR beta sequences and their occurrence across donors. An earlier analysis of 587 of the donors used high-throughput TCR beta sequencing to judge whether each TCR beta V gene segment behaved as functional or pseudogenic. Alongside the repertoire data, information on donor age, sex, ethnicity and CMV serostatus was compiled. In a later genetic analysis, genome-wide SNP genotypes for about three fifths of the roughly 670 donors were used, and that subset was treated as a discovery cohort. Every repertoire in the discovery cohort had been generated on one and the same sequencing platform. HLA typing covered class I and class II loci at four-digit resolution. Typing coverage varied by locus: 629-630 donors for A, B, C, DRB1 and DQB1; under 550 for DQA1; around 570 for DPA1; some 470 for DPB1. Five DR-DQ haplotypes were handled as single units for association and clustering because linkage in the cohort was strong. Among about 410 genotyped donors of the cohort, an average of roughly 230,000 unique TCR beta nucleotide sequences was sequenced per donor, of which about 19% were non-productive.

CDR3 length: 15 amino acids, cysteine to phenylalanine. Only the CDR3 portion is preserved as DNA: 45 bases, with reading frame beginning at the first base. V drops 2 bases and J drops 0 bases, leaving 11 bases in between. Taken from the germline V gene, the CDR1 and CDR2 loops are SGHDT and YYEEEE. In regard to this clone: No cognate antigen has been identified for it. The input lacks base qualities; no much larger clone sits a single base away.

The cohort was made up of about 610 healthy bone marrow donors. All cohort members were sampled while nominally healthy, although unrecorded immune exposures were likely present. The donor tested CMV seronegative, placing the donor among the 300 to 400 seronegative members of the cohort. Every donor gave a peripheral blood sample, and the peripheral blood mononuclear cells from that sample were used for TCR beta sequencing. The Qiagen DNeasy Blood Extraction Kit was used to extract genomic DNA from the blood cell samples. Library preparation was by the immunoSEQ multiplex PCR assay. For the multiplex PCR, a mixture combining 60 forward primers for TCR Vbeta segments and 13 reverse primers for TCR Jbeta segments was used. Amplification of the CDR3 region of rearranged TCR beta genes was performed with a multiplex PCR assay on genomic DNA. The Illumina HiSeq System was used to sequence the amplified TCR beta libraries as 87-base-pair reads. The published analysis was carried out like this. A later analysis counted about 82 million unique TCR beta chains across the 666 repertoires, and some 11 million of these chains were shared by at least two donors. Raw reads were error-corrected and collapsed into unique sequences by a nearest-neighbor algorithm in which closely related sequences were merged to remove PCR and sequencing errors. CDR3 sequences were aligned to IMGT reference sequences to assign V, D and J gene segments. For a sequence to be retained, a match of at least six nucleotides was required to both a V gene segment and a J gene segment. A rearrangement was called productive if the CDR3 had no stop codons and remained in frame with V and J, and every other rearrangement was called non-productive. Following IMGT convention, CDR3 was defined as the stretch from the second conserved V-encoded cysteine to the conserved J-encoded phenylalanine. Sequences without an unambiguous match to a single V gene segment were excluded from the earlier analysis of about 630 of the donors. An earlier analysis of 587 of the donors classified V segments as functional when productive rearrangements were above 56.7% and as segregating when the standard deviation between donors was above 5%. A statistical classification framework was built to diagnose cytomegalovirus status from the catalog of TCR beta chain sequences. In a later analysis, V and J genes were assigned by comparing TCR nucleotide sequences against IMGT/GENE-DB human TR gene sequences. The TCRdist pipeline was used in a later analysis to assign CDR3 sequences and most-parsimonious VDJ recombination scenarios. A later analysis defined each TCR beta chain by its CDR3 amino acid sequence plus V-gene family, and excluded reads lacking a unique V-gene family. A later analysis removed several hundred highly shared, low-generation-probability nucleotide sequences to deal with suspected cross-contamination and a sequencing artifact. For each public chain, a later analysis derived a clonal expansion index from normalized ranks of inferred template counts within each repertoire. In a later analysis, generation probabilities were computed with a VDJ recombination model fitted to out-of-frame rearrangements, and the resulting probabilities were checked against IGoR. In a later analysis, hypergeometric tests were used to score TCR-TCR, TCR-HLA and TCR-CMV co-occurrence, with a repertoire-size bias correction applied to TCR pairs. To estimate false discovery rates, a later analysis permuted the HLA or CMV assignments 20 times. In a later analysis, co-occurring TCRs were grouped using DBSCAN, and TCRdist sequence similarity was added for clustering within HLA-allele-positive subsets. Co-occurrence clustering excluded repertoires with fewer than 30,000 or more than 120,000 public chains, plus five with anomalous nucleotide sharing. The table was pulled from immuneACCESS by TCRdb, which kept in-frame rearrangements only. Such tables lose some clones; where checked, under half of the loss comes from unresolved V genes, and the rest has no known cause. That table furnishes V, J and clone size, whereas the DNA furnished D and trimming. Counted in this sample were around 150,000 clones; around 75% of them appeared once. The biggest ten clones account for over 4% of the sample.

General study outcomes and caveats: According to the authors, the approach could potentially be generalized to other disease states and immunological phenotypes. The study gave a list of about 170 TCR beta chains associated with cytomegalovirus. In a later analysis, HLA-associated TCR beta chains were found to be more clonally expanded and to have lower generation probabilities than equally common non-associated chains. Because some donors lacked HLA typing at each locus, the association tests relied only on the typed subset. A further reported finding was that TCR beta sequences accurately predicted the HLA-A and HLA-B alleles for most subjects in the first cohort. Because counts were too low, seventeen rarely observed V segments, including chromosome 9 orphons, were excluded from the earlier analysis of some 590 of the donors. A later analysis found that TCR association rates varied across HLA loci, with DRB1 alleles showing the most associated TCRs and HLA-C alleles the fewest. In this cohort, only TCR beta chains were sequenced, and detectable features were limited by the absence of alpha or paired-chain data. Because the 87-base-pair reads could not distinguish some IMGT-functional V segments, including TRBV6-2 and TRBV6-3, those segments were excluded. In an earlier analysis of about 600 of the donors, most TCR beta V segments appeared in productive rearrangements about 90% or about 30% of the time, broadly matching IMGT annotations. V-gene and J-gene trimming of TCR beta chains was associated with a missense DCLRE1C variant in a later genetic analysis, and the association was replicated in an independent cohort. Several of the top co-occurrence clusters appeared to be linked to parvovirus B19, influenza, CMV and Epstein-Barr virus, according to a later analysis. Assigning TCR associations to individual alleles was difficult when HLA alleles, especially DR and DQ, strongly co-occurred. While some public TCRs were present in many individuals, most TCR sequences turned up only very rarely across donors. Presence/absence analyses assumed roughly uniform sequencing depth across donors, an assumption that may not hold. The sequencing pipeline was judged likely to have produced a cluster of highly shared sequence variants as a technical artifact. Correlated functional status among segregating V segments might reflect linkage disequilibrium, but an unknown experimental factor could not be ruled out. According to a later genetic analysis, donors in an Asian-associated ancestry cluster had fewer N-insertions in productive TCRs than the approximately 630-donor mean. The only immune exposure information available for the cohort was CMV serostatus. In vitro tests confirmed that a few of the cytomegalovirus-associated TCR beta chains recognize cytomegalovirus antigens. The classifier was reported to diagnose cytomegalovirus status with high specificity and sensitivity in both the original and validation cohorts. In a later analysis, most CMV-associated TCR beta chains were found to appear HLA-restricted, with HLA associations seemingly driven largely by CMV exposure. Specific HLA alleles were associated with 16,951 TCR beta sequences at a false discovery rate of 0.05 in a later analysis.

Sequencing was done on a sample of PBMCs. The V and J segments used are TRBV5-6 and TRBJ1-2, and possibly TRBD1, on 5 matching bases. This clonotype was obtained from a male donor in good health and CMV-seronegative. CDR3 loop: CASSLRGPANYGYTF. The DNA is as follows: TGTGCCAGCAGCTTAAGGGGTCCTGCTAACTATGGCTACACCTTC.